This TCR beta chain was found in a study of chemoradiotherapy in HPV16-positive cancers. Study-wide findings and caveats: The functional HPV-specific definition rests on just a couple of HPV16-positive patients.

V gave up 4 bases and J gave up 2 bases, with 16 bases separating them. CDR1 and CDR2 from the germline V gene are SGHAT and FQNNGV. The CDR3 covers 16 residues. Sequencing was performed with immunoSEQ multiplex PCR; in TCRdb, only in-frame clones are kept and a portion is missing. This table holds around 2,000 clones, around 90% found once. With respect to this clone: The antigen is undetermined.

This receptor was taken from a human donor with HPV-associated anogenital cancer. This specimen was tumor tissue, taken from a patient who underwent chemoradiotherapy. J is TRBJ2-3 and V is TRBV11-2; possibly TRBD2 for D (5 bases). The CDR3 loop is CASSSPSGNFTDTQYF. CDR3 in DNA: TGTGCCAGCAGCTCCCCCAGCGGAAACTTCACAGATACGCAGTATTTT.